This section outlines one TCR beta chain sequence together with its context. The CDR3 consists of 15 residues. This sample is part of a study of T cells expressing NK-cell markers. Libraries used 5'RACE template switching adding universal primer site and UMIs. One entry per CDR3 protein, without DNA, is what TCRdb gives after re-calling the 5' RACE reads. This repertoire includes hundreds of thousands of distinct CDR3 sequences. The sequencing sample was made of blood T cells: a sorted CD56 or NKG2C T cell subset, CD4+ or CD8+ T cells, or bulk PBMC T cells (not recorded which). The V and J genes are TRBV12-3 or TRBV12-4 and TRBJ2-1; no DNA is available, so the TRBD2 call from TCRdb remains unchecked. The receptor was derived from a woman between 18 and 70 years old in good health. CDR3: CASSPVTSGGNEQFF.